This is a list of T cell receptor beta chains from one sample in a study of RUNX1 and TCR beta rearrangement in T-cell leukemia. TCRdb independently ran MiXCR on the PCR reads; one entry per CDR3 protein. This sample carries about 590 distinct CDR3 sequences, less than 25% of them seen once, and the ten largest clones take around 28%. Input material: blood. These receptors were collected from a male donor with T-cell acute lymphoblastic leukemia. The CDR3 runs from the conserved cysteine through the conserved F or W. A D gene is named only where the DNA matches it firmly. The size field reads once, few, many or a size class.

cdr3_aa cdr3_nt v_call clone_size d_call j_call
CSAAGTGSSYEQYF TGCAGTGCTGCCGGGACAGGGAGCTCCTACGAGCAGTACTTC TRBV20-1 large TRBD1 TRBJ2-7
CASSPFYGYHF TGTGCCAGCAGCCCGTTTTATGGCTACCACTTC TRBV7-9 once - TRBJ1-2
CASSWDSVNTEAFF TGTGCCAGCAGTTGGGACTCAGTGAACACTGAAGCTTTCTTT TRBV5-4 large - TRBJ1-1